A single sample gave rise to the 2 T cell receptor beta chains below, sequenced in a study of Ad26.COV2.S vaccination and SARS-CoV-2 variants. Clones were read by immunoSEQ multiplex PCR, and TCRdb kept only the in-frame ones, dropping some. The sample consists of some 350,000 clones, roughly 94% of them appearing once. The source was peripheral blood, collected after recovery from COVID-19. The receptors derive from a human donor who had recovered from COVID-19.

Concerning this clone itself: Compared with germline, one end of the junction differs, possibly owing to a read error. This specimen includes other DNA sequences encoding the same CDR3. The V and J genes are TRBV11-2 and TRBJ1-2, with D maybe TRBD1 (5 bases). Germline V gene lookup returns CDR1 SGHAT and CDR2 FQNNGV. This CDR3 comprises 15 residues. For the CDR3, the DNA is TGTGCCAGCAGCTTAGATCAGGGTATCGGGTATGGCTATACCTTC. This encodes CASSLDQGIGYGYTF.

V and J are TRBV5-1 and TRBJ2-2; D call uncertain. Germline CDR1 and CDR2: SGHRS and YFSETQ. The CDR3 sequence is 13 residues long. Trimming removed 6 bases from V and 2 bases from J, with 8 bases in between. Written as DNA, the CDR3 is TGCGCCAGCAAAACAGACAACACCGGGGAGCTGTTTTTT. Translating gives CASKTDNTGELFF.